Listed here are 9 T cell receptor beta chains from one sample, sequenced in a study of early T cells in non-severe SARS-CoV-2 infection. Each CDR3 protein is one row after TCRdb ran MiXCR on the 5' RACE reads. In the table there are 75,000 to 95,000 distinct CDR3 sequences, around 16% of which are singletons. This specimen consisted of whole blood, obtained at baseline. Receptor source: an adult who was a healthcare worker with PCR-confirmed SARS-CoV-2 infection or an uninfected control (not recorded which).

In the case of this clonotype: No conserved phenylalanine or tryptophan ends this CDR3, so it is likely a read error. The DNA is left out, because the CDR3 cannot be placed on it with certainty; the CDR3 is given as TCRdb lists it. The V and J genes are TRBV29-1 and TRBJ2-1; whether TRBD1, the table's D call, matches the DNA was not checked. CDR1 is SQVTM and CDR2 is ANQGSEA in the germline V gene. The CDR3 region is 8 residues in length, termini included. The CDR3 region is CSVETGVL.

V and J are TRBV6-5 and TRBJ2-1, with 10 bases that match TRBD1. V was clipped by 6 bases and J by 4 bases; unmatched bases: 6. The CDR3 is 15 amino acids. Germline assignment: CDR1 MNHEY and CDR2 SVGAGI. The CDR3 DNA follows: TGTGCCAGCAGCCCTGGACAGGGGGGGTACAATGAGCAGTTCTTC. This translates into CASSPGQGGYNEQFF.

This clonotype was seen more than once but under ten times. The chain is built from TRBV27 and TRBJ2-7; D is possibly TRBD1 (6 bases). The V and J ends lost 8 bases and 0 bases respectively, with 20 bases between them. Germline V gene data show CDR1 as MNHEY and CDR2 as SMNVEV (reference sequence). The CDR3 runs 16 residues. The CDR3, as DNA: TGTGCCAGCGCCATTTCCGGGACATTGAACTCCTACGAGCAGTACTTC. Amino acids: CASAISGTLNSYEQYF.

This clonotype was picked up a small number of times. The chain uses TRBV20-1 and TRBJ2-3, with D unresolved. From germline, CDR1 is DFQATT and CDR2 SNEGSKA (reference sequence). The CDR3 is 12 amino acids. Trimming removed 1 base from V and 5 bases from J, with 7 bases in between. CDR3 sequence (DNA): TGCAGTGCTAGAGCGCCGCTAGATACGCAGTATTTT. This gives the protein CSARAPLDTQYF.

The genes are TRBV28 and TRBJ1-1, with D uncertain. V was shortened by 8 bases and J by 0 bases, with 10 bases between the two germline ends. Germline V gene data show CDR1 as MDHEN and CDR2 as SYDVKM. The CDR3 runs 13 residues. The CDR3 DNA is TGTGCCAGCCATCCAACTATGAACACTGAAGCTTTCTTT. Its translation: CASHPTMNTEAFF.

This CDR3 reads CAWSLRGGTQPQHF. The DNA for the CDR3 is TGTGCCTGGAGCCTTCGGGGGGGGACCCAGCCCCAGCATTTT. The chain is built from TRBV30 and TRBJ1-5, with D tentatively TRBD1 (5 bases). CDR3 size: 14 residues. Germline CDR1 is GTSNPN and CDR2 is SVGIG (reference sequence). Deletions cut 3 bases from V and 7 bases from J, with 16 bases between.

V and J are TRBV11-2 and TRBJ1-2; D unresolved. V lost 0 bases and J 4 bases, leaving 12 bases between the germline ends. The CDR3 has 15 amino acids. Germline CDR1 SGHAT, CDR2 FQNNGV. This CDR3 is CASSLEHSTTYGYTF. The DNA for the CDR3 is TGTGCCAGCAGCTTAGAACACTCCACCACCTATGGCTACACCTTC.

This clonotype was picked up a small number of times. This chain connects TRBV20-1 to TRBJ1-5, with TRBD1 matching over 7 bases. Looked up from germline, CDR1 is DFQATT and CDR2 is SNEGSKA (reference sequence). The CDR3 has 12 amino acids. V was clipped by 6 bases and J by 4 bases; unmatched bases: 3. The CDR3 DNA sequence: TGCAGTGCAAGGGGACAGAATCAGCCCCAGCATTTT. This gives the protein CSARGQNQPQHF.

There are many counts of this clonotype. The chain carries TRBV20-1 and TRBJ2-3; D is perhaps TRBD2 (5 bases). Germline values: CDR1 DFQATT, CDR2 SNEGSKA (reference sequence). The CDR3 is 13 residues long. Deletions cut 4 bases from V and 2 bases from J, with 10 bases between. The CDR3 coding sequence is TGCAGTGCTATATCGGGGAACACAGATACGCAGTATTTT. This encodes CSAISGNTDTQYF.